Included here is one TCR beta chain sequence, with context. Its antigen is not yet known. The record has no base qualities; no much larger clone is one base away. The entire amount of isolated RNA was reverse transcribed using the High Capacity cDNA Reverse Transcription Kit, so the sequenced TCRB transcripts were expressed ones. Naive, central memory and regulatory T cell samples underwent deep immunoSEQ sequencing, averaging about 3.57 million total reads per sample. After sorted cells were lysed in RLT buffer, RNA was extracted with DNase-treated RNeasy Micro or Mini kits, with the choice depending on cell number. Each cell subset was processed separately to prevent cross-contamination, with patient and healthy donor samples processed together. The immunoSEQ multiplex PCR was used to amplify TCRB sequences from cDNA, generating 87-bp fragments that spanned the CDR3 region. Amplicons were sequenced on the Illumina HiSeq platform. As for the original processing: Synthetic template baselines were used to correct PCR bias computationally, reads within Hamming distance 2 were collapsed, and singletons that could not be merged were discarded. By aligning reads against IMGT, V, D and J genes, CDR3 length, and insertions or deletions at six rearrangement sites were assigned. Clonotype counts were normalized to sorted cell number within each subset before computing true diversity and Gini coefficients with the tcR R package. The overlap coefficient, calculated on TCRB nucleotide sequences, was used to measure repertoire sharing. Out-of-frame TCRB sequences from naive cells were analyzed as a proxy for the pre-selection repertoire. TCRdb re-hosts the immuneACCESS table, in-frame sequences only. Its copies lack some clones; in the studies checked, an unresolved V gene accounts for under half of them, and the cause for the rest is not known. From that table come the V and J calls and clone size; the DNA was used to work out D and trimming. The sample records about 360,000 clones, 10% to 15% of which are singletons. 0.017% of the sample belongs to the ten largest clones.

The CDR3 holds 13 amino acids from the cysteine to the phenylalanine. Just the 39-base CDR3 DNA is kept, in frame starting at base 1. Sequences LGHNA (CDR1) and YNFKEQ (CDR2) are obtained from the germline V gene. V is shortened by 0 bases, J by 4 bases, and the region joining them spans 6 bases. A single peripheral blood draw of about 116 mL on average was collected from each donor into heparinised tubes. Using a panel that included CD45RO, CCR7, CD25, CD127, CD95 and CD27, naive, central memory, regulatory and stem cell-like memory CD4+ T cells were sorted on a BD FACSAria II. Every sorted population had a purity above 95%. PBMCs were isolated right away by Lymphoprep density gradient centrifugation and were stained directly, without culture. To minimize batch effects, samples were stained and sorted in pairs, one healthy donor with one patient per experiment. The data originate from a study of beta chain features in type 1 diabetes (dated by TCRdb to the late 2010s). Study-level background: Mean age, gender distribution, total cell number and subset yield were not different between patients and healthy donors. A total of roughly 110 million sorted cells were examined across all samples, and the number of cells per subset was strongly correlated with RNA yield. The study compared TCRB repertoires of sorted circulating CD4+ T cell subsets between recently diagnosed type 1 diabetes patients and matched healthy donors. Regulatory and stem cell-like memory subsets were isolated from only 8 patients and roughly eight healthy donors, whereas naive and central memory subsets came from all 28 donors. The research as a whole found: Patients with type 1 diabetes made fewer insertions and deleted more nucleotides at VDJ recombination sites, implying thymic rearrangement abnormalities. Because small numbers of individuals were included in the HLA sub-analyses, any influence of HLA type on TCRB rearrangement was left unresolved. Sequencing cDNA rather than genomic DNA could over-represent highly expressing activated cells, although activation and CD3 levels did not differ between groups. The naive, central memory and regulatory TCRB repertoires appeared to resemble one another more closely among patients than among healthy donors. A moderate but significant shortening of TCRB CDR3 length was observed in type 1 diabetes patients in all four CD4+ subsets. PCR might favor shorter templates, but patient and control samples were amplified and corrected together, so any skew would affect both groups equally.

This receptor chain uses TRBV4-2 and TRBJ2-5, with the D segment identity uncertain. What was sequenced was naive CD4+ T cells from blood. The cell subset or site label, read with the paper, signifies: true naive CD4+ T cells. The source of this sequence is a man between 18 and 29 years old in good health. CDR3 reads: CASSQDPSETQYF. The DNA is TGTGCCAGCAGCCAAGACCCCTCAGAGACCCAGTACTTC.